The 32 T cell receptor beta chains presented below share a single source sample, sequenced in a study of cytomegalovirus exposure and HLA in healthy donors. Assay: immunoSEQ multiplex PCR; the TCRdb copy retains only in-frame clones and omits some. The sample shows tens of thousands of clones, approximately 91% of them seen only once. The sample taken for sequencing was PBMCs. These receptors all stem from a man younger than 40 in good health and CMV-seronegative.

V and J are TRBV9 and TRBJ2-1, with TRBD2 matching over 7 bases. The CDR3 consists of 16 residues. CDR1 SGDLS and CDR2 YYNGEE come from the germline V gene. V dropped 0 bases and J dropped 5; count of bases not matched to a gene: 8. CDR3: CASSVVPSGADNEQFF. The CDR3 nucleotides are TGTGCCAGCAGCGTAGTTCCCAGCGGGGCCGACAATGAGCAGTTCTTC.

This sequence joins TRBV7-9 and TRBJ2-2, with 14 positions matching TRBD2. Trimming took 5 bases from V and 0 from J; bases not matched to a gene: 8. The CDR3 runs 19 residues. In germline, CDR1 is SEHNR, CDR2 FQNEAQ (reference sequence). CDR3: CASSPGTSGRTSNTGELFF. CDR3 DNA: TGTGCCAGCAGCCCCGGGACTAGCGGGAGAACCTCGAACACCGGGGAGCTGTTTTTT.

As concerns this clone: One end of the junction does not line up with germline, which may come from a read error. In DNA, the CDR3 is TGTGCCAGCAGCTTAGTAACTAGCCAAGCTTACGGGCAGTACTTC. Encoded protein: CASSLVTSQAYGQYF. The J gene is TRBJ2-7, the V gene TRBV7-2, with D possibly TRBD2 on 6 matching bases. The V gene's germline CDR1 is SGHTA and CDR2 FQGNSA. The CDR3 is made up of 15 amino acids.

The rearrangement uses TRBV11-2 and TRBJ2-3, with 8 bases identical to TRBD2. Per germline, CDR1 SGHAT and CDR2 FQNNGV. The V gene end was trimmed by 3 bases and the J gene end by 0 bases; junction bases not matched to a gene: 5. The CDR3 sequence is 16 residues long. This CDR3 reads CASSFSLAASTDTQYF. CDR3 nucleotides: TGTGCCAGCAGCTTTTCACTAGCGGCAAGCACAGATACGCAGTATTTT.

The J gene is TRBJ2-3, the V gene TRBV10-3; 9 nucleotides agree with TRBD1. This CDR3 is built from 16 residues. The germline CDR1 and CDR2 sequences are ENHRY and SYGVKD. Unmatched junction bases numbered 6, after V lost 3 bases and J lost 2 bases. CDR3 residues: CAISDPGTGITDTQYF. In DNA, the CDR3 is TGTGCCATCAGTGACCCCGGGACAGGGATCACAGATACGCAGTATTTT.

This chain links TRBV7-9 with TRBJ1-2; D not certain. The CDR3 runs 13 residues. Per the germline V gene, CDR1 is SEHNR and CDR2 is FQNEAQ (reference sequence). Here the CDR3 reads CRLSAGENNGYTF. Here the CDR3 DNA reads TGTCGGCTTTCGGCGGGAGAAAACAATGGCTACACCTTC.

This sequence joins TRBV5-4 and TRBJ1-2; D possibly corresponds to TRBD1 (6 bases). This CDR3 comprises 18 residues. Per the germline V gene, CDR1 is SGHNT and CDR2 is YYREEE (reference sequence). V dropped 0 bases and J dropped 0 bases, with 18 bases sitting between them. CDR3 bases: TGTGCCAGCAGCTTGGTGTTTCAGGGGAGCCGAACTAACTATGGCTACACCTTC. Encoded protein: CASSLVFQGSRTNYGYTF.

Here the CDR3 DNA reads TGTGCCAGCAGCTTAAACGGGGGGGCCGGCACCGGGGAGCTGTTTTTT. Protein: CASSLNGGAGTGELFF. This chain uses TRBV11-2 with TRBJ2-2; 8 bases align to TRBD2. The CDR3 sequence is 16 residues long. After removal of 2 bases from V and 4 bases from J, the junction contained 6 bases not matched to a gene. Germline V gene data show CDR1 as SGHAT and CDR2 as FQNNGV.

V usage is TRBV29-1 and J usage is TRBJ2-1, with 8 bases that match TRBD2. The CDR3 runs to 15 residues. In germline, CDR1 is SQVTM, CDR2 ANQGSEA. Losses at the gene ends were 0 bases for V and 3 bases for J; bases not matched to a gene: 4. In DNA form, the CDR3 reads TGCAGCGTTGAAGAAAGCGGGAGCGTCTACAATGAGCAGTTCTTC. Translation gives CSVEESGSVYNEQFF.

V usage is TRBV5-1 and J usage is TRBJ2-3; 9 nucleotides align to TRBD2. The CDR3 extends over 16 amino acids. Germline loops: CDR1 SGHRS, CDR2 YFSETQ. V was clipped by 2 bases and J by 1 base; unmatched bases: 5. CDR3 amino acids: CASSLTSGLGTDTQYF. The DNA of the CDR3 is TGCGCCAGCAGCTTAACTAGCGGGCTGGGCACAGATACGCAGTATTTT.

In its sample, this clone was seen once. The chain uses TRBV5-1 and TRBJ2-1; 13 positions match TRBD2. In germline, CDR1 is SGHRS, CDR2 YFSETQ. Trimming at V came to 2 bases and at J to 6 bases, leaving 11 bases not matched to a gene. This CDR3 has 18 amino acids. The CDR3 DNA reads as TGCGCCAGCAGCTTTAATCTAGCTGGACTAGCGGGAGCCAATGAGCAGTTCTTC. Translation: CASSFNLAGLAGANEQFF.

The rearrangement uses TRBV28 and TRBJ1-1; D is ambiguous. Germline CDR1 is MDHEN and CDR2 is SYDVKM. Trimming removed 8 bases at V and 8 bases at J, with 9 bases between. The CDR3 spans 10 residues. Here the CDR3 DNA reads TGTGCCAGCGGCCCCCCCGAAGCTTTCTTT. Translation gives CASGPPEAFF.

The chain joins TRBV28 to TRBJ2-7; a possible D gene is TRBD1 (7 bases). The CDR3 runs to 14 residues. The V and J ends lost 8 bases and 3 bases respectively, with 17 bases between them. In germline, CDR1 is MDHEN, CDR2 SYDVKM. The CDR3 is CASGSGDSFYEQYF. The CDR3 bases are TGTGCCAGCGGCTCGGGGGACAGTTTCTACGAGCAGTACTTC.

The CDR3 nucleotides read TGTGCCAGCAGACCGGGACAGATAACAGATACGCAGTATTTT. Encoded protein: CASRPGQITDTQYF. This chain joins TRBV2 and TRBJ2-3, with 7 nucleotides matching TRBD1. This CDR3 has 14 residues. V dropped 6 bases and J dropped 3; count of bases not matched to a gene: 6. The germline V gene encodes CDR1 SNHLY and CDR2 FYNNEI. Looking up the rest from reference TRBV2 and TRBJ2-3 gives the full variable domain: EPEVTQTPSHQVTQMGQEVILRCVPISNHLYFYWYRQILGQKVEFLVSFYNNEISEKSEIFDDQFSVERPDGSNFTLKIRSTKLEDSAMYFCASRPGQITDTQYFGPGTRLTVL.

The chain has TRBV18 and TRBJ1-1; perhaps TRBD1 as D (6 bases). Germline V gene data show CDR1 as KGHSH and CDR2 as LQKENI. The length of the CDR3 is 17 residues. With 2 bases removed from V and 2 bases from J, the gap between germline ends came to 18 bases. The CDR3 nucleotides read TGTGCCAGCTCACCAGCCGGAAAAACACAGGGTAACACTGAAGCTTTCTTT. The encoded protein is CASSPAGKTQGNTEAFF.

The rearrangement uses TRBV6-4 and TRBJ2-2; 11 nucleotides agree with TRBD2. J was trimmed by 8 bases and V by 6 bases; bases with no gene match: 8. This CDR3 has 15 amino acids. Germline V gene lookup returns CDR1 MRHNA and CDR2 SNTAGT. In DNA, the CDR3 is TGTGCCAGCAGAGAACTAGCGGGAGATTTGGGGGAGCTGTTTTTT. Translation gives CASRELAGDLGELFF.

This rearrangement joins TRBV25-1 to TRBJ2-6; D unclear. This CDR3 region has 17 residues. Trimming cost V 3 bases and J 4 bases, with 16 bases left between them. From germline, CDR1 is MGHDK and CDR2 SYGVNS. The CDR3 protein is CASSEPGPLVGANVLTF. The DNA of the CDR3 is TGTGCCAGCAGTGAGCCGGGTCCCCTCGTGGGGGCCAACGTCCTGACTTTC.

V gene TRBV7-8 combines with J gene TRBJ2-4; 10 nucleotides agree with TRBD1. Trimming took 2 bases from V and 9 from J; bases not matched to a gene: 7. Per the germline V gene, CDR1 is SGHVS and CDR2 is FQNEAQ. CDR3 size: 15 residues. DNA of the CDR3: TGTGCCAGCAGCTTAACATGGGACAGGGGTCCCATTCAGTACTTC. Protein sequence: CASSLTWDRGPIQYF.

The chain links TRBV5-1 to TRBJ2-5; 7 bases are a match to TRBD2. Trimming at V came to 4 bases and at J to 9 bases, leaving 3 bases not matched to a gene. Germline CDR1 is SGHRS and CDR2 is YFSETQ. This CDR3 is built from 11 residues. The CDR3 DNA reads TGCGCCAGCAGCGATGGGGGGGCCCAGTACTTC. Protein: CASSDGGAQYF.

The J gene is TRBJ2-3, the V gene TRBV5-1; tentatively, D is TRBD2 (6 bases). Germline V CDR1 and CDR2: SGHRS, YFSETQ. V shed 6 bases and J shed 3 bases, with 14 bases lying between them. This CDR3 has 14 residues. The CDR3 DNA sequence: TGCGCCAGCACCAACGCCGGAGGGACAGATACGCAGTATTTT. This sequence encodes CASTNAGGTDTQYF.

This clone was counted a few times. The rearrangement joins TRBV7-9 to TRBJ1-2, with D maybe TRBD1 (5 bases). This CDR3 spans 13 amino acids. Trimming took off 1 base at V and 10 bases at J, with 13 bases between the two ends. Germline assignment: CDR1 SEHNR and CDR2 FQNEAQ (reference sequence). In DNA, the CDR3 is TGTGCCAGCAGCTTAGTTCAATCGGGGGACTACACCTTC. It is translated as CASSLVQSGDYTF.

The chain combines TRBV6-1 with TRBJ1-6; D might be TRBD1 (5 bases). Germline CDR1 is MNHNS and CDR2 is SASEGT. The length of the CDR3 is 13 residues. V was shortened by 5 bases and J by 8 bases, with 10 bases between the two germline ends. The CDR3 nucleotides are TGTGCCAGCAGTCCGGGGGGGGATTCACCCCTCCACTTT. Translating gives CASSPGGDSPLHF.

Turning to this clone: Here the CDR3 omits its conserved ending phenylalanine or tryptophan, so a read error is the likely source. This chain connects TRBV29-1 to TRBJ1-2; no definite D call. Trimming shortened V by 4 bases and J by 2 bases, and 17 bases separated the two germline ends. This CDR3 spans 15 amino acids. Germline values: CDR1 SQVTM, CDR2 ANQGSEA. For the CDR3, the DNA is TGCAGCGTTGTACCGGGAGGTGGAGGAAACTATGGCTACACCCTC. It yields the protein CSVVPGGGGNYGYTL.

The chain is built from TRBV11-2 and TRBJ2-3, with D perhaps TRBD2 (6 bases). CDR3 length: 16 amino acids. Germline assignment: CDR1 SGHAT and CDR2 FQNNGV. The V gene lost 7 bases and the J gene lost 0 bases, with 17 bases spanning the gap. In DNA form, the CDR3 reads TGTGCCAGCACCTTCTCCGGGGGACCTAGCACAGATACGCAGTATTTT. This gives the protein CASTFSGGPSTDTQYF.

The chain carries TRBV28 and TRBJ2-5; the match to TRBD2 covers 7 bases. The CDR3 is 16 residues long. Trimming removed 5 bases from V and 3 bases from J; junction bases left unmatched: 12. Germline V CDR1 and CDR2: MDHEN, SYDVKM. The CDR3 spells CASSPLRREQKETQYF. In nucleotides, the CDR3 is TGTGCCAGCAGTCCCCTACGGCGGGAGCAGAAAGAGACCCAGTACTTC.

V is TRBV1 and J is TRBJ2-2; the listed D gene, TRBD2, was not tested against the DNA. TRBV1 is deemed a pseudogene. The CDR3 extends over 17 amino acids. Here the CDR3 DNA reads TGCACCAGCAGCCAAGATCGGGATACCGCGAACACCGGGGAGCTGTTTTTT. Amino acids: CTSSQDRDTANTGELFF.

The chain couples TRBV6-6 to TRBJ2-3; possibly TRBD1 for D (6 bases). V lost 4 bases and J lost 2, with 16 bases in between. Germline lookup yields CDR1 MNHNY and CDR2 SVGAGI (reference sequence). The CDR3 runs to 16 residues. CDR3 sequence: CASSFRPGAFTDTQYF. In nucleotides, the CDR3 is TGTGCCAGCAGTTTCCGCCCAGGGGCTTTCACAGATACGCAGTATTTT.

This chain connects TRBV28 to TRBJ2-2, with 9 bases that match TRBD1. Germline V CDR1 and CDR2: MDHEN, SYDVKM. V was pared by 8 bases and J by 0 bases, with 4 bases of the junction left unmatched. The CDR3 sequence is 15 residues long. CDR3 coding DNA: TGTGCCAGCCGGGGGACAGGGTCGAACACCGGGGAGCTGTTTTTT. Amino acid sequence: CASRGTGSNTGELFF.

CDR3 sequence: CASSIWSSGNTIYF. The CDR3 bases are TGTGCCAGTAGTATTTGGAGCTCTGGAAACACCATATATTTT. The chain couples TRBV19 to TRBJ1-3; no firm D call. Per the germline V gene, CDR1 is LNHDA and CDR2 is SQIVND (reference sequence). This CDR3 spans 14 amino acids. Trimming pared 3 bases from V and 0 bases from J, leaving 6 bases between.

This chain joins TRBV25-1 and TRBJ2-3; D unresolved. The germline V gene encodes CDR1 MGHDK and CDR2 SYGVNS. V lost 2 bases to trimming and J lost 2 bases, with 8 bases between them. CDR3 size: 14 residues. CDR3 residues: CASSEGSNTDTQYF. The CDR3 DNA follows: TGTGCCAGCAGTGAAGGTAGCAACACAGATACGCAGTATTTT.

The chain links TRBV9 to TRBJ2-1; 7 bases match TRBD2. The CDR3 covers 17 residues. Germline V gene sequence: CDR1 SGDLS, CDR2 YYNGEE. Trimming took 5 bases from V and 0 from J; bases not matched to a gene: 11. The CDR3 protein is CASRPIAGSSSYNEQFF. The CDR3 DNA reads TGTGCCAGCAGGCCGATAGCGGGTTCAAGCTCCTACAATGAGCAGTTCTTC.

This clone turned up a few times. This chain joins TRBV11-2 and TRBJ2-7, with D possibly matching TRBD2 (5 bases). CDR1 and CDR2 from the germline V gene are SGHAT and FQNNGV. V was trimmed by 8 bases and J by 1 base, leaving 9 bases between them. The CDR3 is 12 residues long. The CDR3 sequence: CASCGPSYEQYF. DNA for the CDR3: TGTGCCAGCTGCGGGCCATCCTACGAGCAGTACTTC.